The clone carrying this T cell receptor beta chain has just one count. The antigen remains undetermined. The treatment was: roughly 18 received Ad26.COV2.S at low or high dose, single or two shots; about 5 received placebo; per-sample allocation not given. Material that was analyzed had been drawn on day 63 after the first vaccine or placebo injection. Profiling relied on immunoSEQ multiplex PCR, and the TCRdb table lists in-frame clones only, not all of them. This table holds 380,000 or so clones, about 89% found once. This entry is derived from a study of Ad26.COV2.S vaccination and SARS-CoV-2 variants. Study-wide points: Once vaccination had occurred, spike-specific CD8+ and CD4+ T cell responses reportedly showed substantial breadth.

The sequence derives from a person aged 18-65 years who received the Ad26.COV2.S COVID-19 vaccine or a placebo. The sample here was peripheral blood, taken in a trial of Ad26.COV2.S vaccine versus placebo.

CDR3 sequence reads: CSGGSRDTGELFF. In DNA, the CDR3 is TGCAGCGGGGGGTCGAGAGACACCGGGGAGCTGTTTTTT. The chain joins TRBV29-1 to TRBJ2-2, with D perhaps matching TRBD1 or TRBD2 (5 bases each). V was shortened by 7 bases and J by 3 bases, with 12 bases between the two germline ends. This CDR3 has 13 residues. Germline CDR1 SQVTM, CDR2 ANQGSEA.